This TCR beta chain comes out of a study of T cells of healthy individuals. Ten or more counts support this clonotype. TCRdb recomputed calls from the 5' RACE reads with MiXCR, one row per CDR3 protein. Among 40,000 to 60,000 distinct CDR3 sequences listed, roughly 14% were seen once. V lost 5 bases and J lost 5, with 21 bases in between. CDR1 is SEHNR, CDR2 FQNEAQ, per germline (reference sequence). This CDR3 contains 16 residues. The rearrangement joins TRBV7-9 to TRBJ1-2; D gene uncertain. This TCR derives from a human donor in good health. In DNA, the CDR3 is TGTGCCAGCAGCCCAGCCTTCCGGAGTAGTTTTTATGGCTACACCTTC. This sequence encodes CASSPAFRSSFYGYTF.